This T cell receptor (beta chain) was recovered during a study of T-cell reconstitution after alpha-beta-depleted transplantation in children. A TCRbeta library incorporating unique molecular identifiers was prepared. MiXCR, run by TCRdb on the PCR reads, gives a single entry per CDR3 protein. The sample includes around 200,000 distinct CDR3 sequences, more than 15% seen only once; the top ten take about 45%. This clonotype was detected only a few times. Germline V gives CDR1 SQVTM, CDR2 ANQGSEA. V lost 8 bases and J lost 4, with 11 bases in between. The CDR3 is 11 residues long. This clonotype was sampled from a male patient aged 2-15 years who had a stem cell transplant for acute lymphoblastic leukemia, so the T cells may come from the graft donor. The J gene is TRBJ1-2, the V gene TRBV29-1, with D hard to call. The sequenced sample was PBMCs, mostly from graft donor cells, obtained 360 days after TCRalphabeta/CD19-depleted stem cell transplant. The CDR3 DNA sequence: TGCAGCCCTGATACCTGCTATGGCTACACCTTC. It is translated as CSPDTCYGYTF.